The next 20 T cell receptor beta chains were all read from a single sample in a study of T cells in Graves' hyperthyroidism and ophthalmopathy. RNA transcripts gave rise to amplified TCR beta CDR3 regions. In the first-round RT-PCR of the TCR CDR3, the HTBI primer set was used. Using its own MiXCR run on the multiplex PCR reads, TCRdb lists one record per CDR3 protein. The table records 400,000 to 500,000 distinct CDR3 sequences, 13% to 15% of them present only once. Sequenced sample: blood. The receptors derive from a woman aged 18 to 35 with Graves' hyperthyroidism.

The chain uses TRBV12-3 or TRBV12-4 and TRBJ1-5, with no clear D. V was shortened by 2 bases and J by 0 bases, with 8 bases between the two germline ends. There are 15 residues in the CDR3. The CDR3 sequence: CASSLLDVSNQPQHF. CDR3 sequence (DNA): TGTGCCAGCAGTTTATTAGATGTTAGCAATCAGCCCCAGCATTTT.

This clonotype was detected many times. The rearrangement joins TRBV9 to TRBJ1-1; 7 positions agree with TRBD1. Germline CDR1 and CDR2: SGDLS and YYNGEE. CDR3 length equals 14 residues. With V trimmed by 2 bases and J by 0 bases, 1 base remained unmatched. CDR3 nucleotides: TGTGCCAGCAGCGTGGACAGGTTGAACACTGAAGCTTTCTTT. Amino acid sequence: CASSVDRLNTEAFF.

This clonotype was seen ten or more times. This chain connects TRBV5-1 to TRBJ2-7, with 9 bases fitting TRBD2. Germline CDR1 SGHRS, CDR2 YFSETQ. With V trimmed by 0 bases and J by 3 bases, 4 bases remained unmatched. CDR3 length: 15 residues. CDR3 nucleotide sequence: TGCGCCAGCAGCTTGGCTCTGCGGGAGGGCTACGAGCAGTACTTC. Residues: CASSLALREGYEQYF. Based on the CDR3 plus reference TRBV5-1 and TRBJ2-7, the full variable domain is KAGVTQTPRYLIKTRGQQVTLSCSPISGHRSVSWYQQTPGQGLQFLFEYFSETQRNKGNFPGRFSGRQFSNSRSEMNVSTLELGDSALYLCASSLALREGYEQYFGPGTRLTVT.

This clonotype was counted ten times or more. This chain uses TRBV28 with TRBJ2-1; 8 bases align to TRBD1. V dropped 3 bases and J dropped 7; count of bases not matched to a gene: 11. There are 16 residues in the CDR3. The germline CDR1 and CDR2 sequences are MDHEN and SYDVKM. The CDR3 here is CASSFVDRGSWNEQFF. The CDR3 nucleotides read TGTGCCAGCAGTTTCGTAGACAGGGGCTCTTGGAATGAGCAGTTCTTC.

V is TRBV7-7 and J is TRBJ2-5; 9 bases match TRBD1. The ends lost 4 bases at V and 1 base at J; junction bases unmatched: 4. CDR1 and CDR2 from the germline V gene are SSHAT and FNYEAQ (reference sequence). The CDR3 is 15 residues long. The DNA for the CDR3 is TGTGCCAGCAGCTCACAGGGGGCGGGCCAAGAGACCCAGTACTTC. Translation gives CASSSQGAGQETQYF.

This clonotype turned up a few times. This chain links TRBV5-1 with TRBJ1-1; D ambiguous. This CDR3 comprises 16 residues. The V and J ends lost 4 bases and 1 base respectively, with 17 bases between them. Looked up from germline, CDR1 is SGHRS and CDR2 is YFSETQ. In nucleotides, the CDR3 is TGCGCCAGCAGCACACACCGAGACCTAGGGAACACTGAAGCTTTCTTT. Protein sequence: CASSTHRDLGNTEAFF.

This chain links TRBV20-1 with TRBJ2-3, with a weak D call TRBD1 (6 bases). The CDR3 is made up of 14 amino acids. Germline loops: CDR1 DFQATT, CDR2 SNEGSKA (reference sequence). V dropped 6 bases and J dropped 1 base, with 14 bases sitting between them. The DNA for the CDR3 is TGCAGTGCCCCAACCACAGGGCGCACAGATACGCAGTATTTT. It translates to CSAPTTGRTDTQYF.

This clonotype was detected a few times. The chain joins TRBV19 to TRBJ1-6; D is ambiguous. Trimming left V 4 bases short and J 5 bases short, with 18 bases between. CDR1 is LNHDA and CDR2 is SQIVND in the germline V gene (reference sequence). The CDR3 is 17 amino acids. The CDR3 region has the DNA TGTGCCAGTAGTACTCCGGATAAGGCCCTAAATAATTCACCCCTCCACTTT. Its protein product is CASSTPDKALNNSPLHF.

The rearrangement joins TRBV30 to TRBJ1-5, with D possibly TRBD1 on 5 matching bases. V lost 3 bases and J lost 1, with 7 bases in between. Germline CDR1 and CDR2: GTSNPN and SVGIG (reference sequence). The CDR3 loop spans 13 amino acids. The CDR3 nucleotides read TGTGCCTGGAGACAGGCGAGCAATCAGCCCCAGCATTTT. Translated: CAWRQASNQPQHF.

This clonotype was counted ten times or more. The chain has TRBV20-1 and TRBJ2-3; 7 bases match TRBD2. The CDR3 is 16 amino acids. V was clipped by 6 bases and J by 4 bases; unmatched bases: 16. The V gene's germline CDR1 is DFQATT and CDR2 SNEGSKA (reference sequence). Written as DNA, the CDR3 is TGCAGTGCCAACTCAGCTAGGGCGGGAGTATCAGATACGCAGTATTTT. Its protein is CSANSARAGVSDTQYF.

The sample holds many counts of this clonotype. J is TRBJ1-4 and V is TRBV27, with D uncertain. V lost 5 bases, J lost 6 bases, and 10 bases lay in between. Germline V lookup: CDR1 MNHEY, CDR2 SMNVEV (reference sequence). The CDR3 runs 13 residues. The CDR3 is CASSHGLYEKLFF. CDR3 nucleotide sequence: TGTGCCAGCAGTCACGGGCTCTATGAAAAACTGTTTTTT. Looking up the rest from reference TRBV27 and TRBJ1-4 gives the full variable domain: EAQVTQNPRYLITVTGKKLTVTCSQNMNHEYMSWYRQDPGLGLRQIYYSMNVEVTDKGDVPEGYKVSRKEKRNFPLILESPSPNQTSLYFCASSHGLYEKLFFGSGTQLSVL.

V usage is TRBV7-9 and J usage is TRBJ2-1, with 8 bases identical to TRBD2. CDR3 size: 17 residues. V was pared by 3 bases and J by 0 bases, with 7 bases of the junction left unmatched. CDR1 and CDR2 from the germline V gene are SEHNR and FQNEAQ (reference sequence). This CDR3 is CASSFRASGRSYNEQFF. CDR3 DNA sequence: TGTGCCAGCAGCTTCAGGGCTAGCGGGCGCTCCTACAATGAGCAGTTCTTC.

At least ten counts were recorded for this clonotype. V usage is TRBV15 and J usage is TRBJ1-2; 8 bases line up with TRBD1. There are 15 residues in the CDR3. V dropped 5 bases and J dropped 2; count of bases not matched to a gene: 7. Per germline, CDR1 LNHNV and CDR2 YYDKDF (reference sequence). The CDR3 DNA follows: TGTGCCACCAGCTCCTCTGGACAGGGAAACTATGGCTACACCTTC. Its protein is CATSSSGQGNYGYTF.

A word on this clonotype: A read error may account for a junction end that differs from germline. The gene calls are TRBV6-5 and TRBJ1-5, with D tentatively TRBD1 (5 bases). Germline V CDR1 and CDR2: MNHEY, SVGAGI. The CDR3 length is 18 residues. CDR3 sequence (DNA): TGCGCCAGCAGTGACCTAAAACAGGCTTTACATAGCAATCAGCCCCAGCATTTT. This encodes CASSDLKQALHSNQPQHF.

Many counts were recorded for this clonotype. This rearrangement joins TRBV12-3 or TRBV12-4 to TRBJ2-5; 11 bases are a match to TRBD2. The length of the CDR3 is 15 residues. J was trimmed by 5 bases and V by 2 bases; bases with no gene match: 4. CDR3 sequence: CASSLWLAGGETQYF. The CDR3, as DNA: TGTGCCAGCAGTTTATGGCTAGCGGGAGGCGAGACCCAGTACTTC.

This clonotype was seen repeatedly, ten times or more. The chain carries TRBV6-1 and TRBJ2-2; D remains unclear. The V gene lost 3 bases and the J gene lost 6 bases, with 8 bases spanning the gap. This CDR3 spans 13 amino acids. Per the germline V gene, CDR1 is MNHNS and CDR2 is SASEGT. CDR3: CASSDRFPGELFF. CDR3 nucleotides: TGTGCCAGCAGTGACAGGTTTCCCGGGGAGCTGTTTTTT.

This clonotype showed up many times. The V call is TRBV2, the J call TRBJ1-3; perhaps TRBD1 as D (5 bases). The CDR3 consists of 15 residues. V was clipped by 6 bases and J by 0 bases, with 12 bases between them. In germline, CDR1 is SNHLY, CDR2 FYNNEI. The chain's CDR3 is CASRDTGFSGNTIYF. The DNA of the CDR3 is TGTGCCAGCAGAGACACAGGCTTCTCTGGAAACACCATATATTTT.

The chain recombines TRBV10-3 with TRBJ2-2; D could derive from TRBD1 or TRBD2 (5 bases each). Per germline, CDR1 ENHRY and CDR2 SYGVKD. The CDR3 is made up of 16 amino acids. V lost 4 bases and J lost 8, with 20 bases in between. The CDR3: CAISAEGPSLKGELFF. In nucleotides, the CDR3 is TGTGCCATCAGTGCCGAGGGGCCGTCACTAAAGGGGGAGCTGTTTTTT.

This clonotype was counted many times. The chain couples TRBV12-3 or TRBV12-4 to TRBJ1-1; 8 nucleotides line up with TRBD1. The CDR3 runs 15 residues. After removal of 5 bases from V and 0 bases from J, the junction contained 5 bases not matched to a gene. CDR3 loop: CASSGGQDVNTEAFF. The DNA for the CDR3 is TGTGCCAGCAGTGGGGGACAGGACGTGAACACTGAAGCTTTCTTT.

In this sample, this clonotype turned up once. The chain combines TRBV9 with TRBJ2-1; D is tentatively TRBD1 or TRBD2 (5 bases each). V lost 4 bases and J 10 bases, leaving 12 bases between the germline ends. Germline V gene sequence: CDR1 SGDLS, CDR2 YYNGEE. The CDR3 runs 12 residues. This CDR3 reads CASSYSWGEQFF. The CDR3, as DNA: TGTGCCAGCAGCTACTCCTGGGGGGAGCAGTTCTTC. Based on the CDR3 plus reference TRBV9 and TRBJ2-1, the full variable domain is DSGVTQTPKHLITATGQRVTLRCSPRSGDLSVYWYQQSLDQGLQFLIQYYNGEERAKGNILERFSAQQFPDLHSELNLSSLELGDSALYFCASSYSWGEQFFGPGTRLTVL.